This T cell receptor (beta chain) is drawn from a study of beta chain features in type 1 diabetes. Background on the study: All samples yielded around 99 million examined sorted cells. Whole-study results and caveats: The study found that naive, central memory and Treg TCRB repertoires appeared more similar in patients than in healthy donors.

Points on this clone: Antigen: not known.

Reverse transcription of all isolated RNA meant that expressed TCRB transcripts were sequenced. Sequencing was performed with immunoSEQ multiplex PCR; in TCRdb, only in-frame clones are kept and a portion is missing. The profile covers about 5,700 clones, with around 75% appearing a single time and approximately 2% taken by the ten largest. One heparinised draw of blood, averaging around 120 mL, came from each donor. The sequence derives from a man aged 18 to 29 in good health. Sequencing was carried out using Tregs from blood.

CDR3: CASSTPGGNYEQYF. The CDR3 DNA reads TGTGCCAGCAGCACACCCGGGGGTAACTACGAGCAGTACTTC. This chain connects TRBV7-6 to TRBJ2-7, with a weak D call TRBD2 (6 bases). The V and J ends lost 5 bases and 3 bases respectively, with 14 bases between them. The CDR3 length is 14 residues. Germline-derived CDR1 and CDR2 are SGHVS and FNYEAQ.